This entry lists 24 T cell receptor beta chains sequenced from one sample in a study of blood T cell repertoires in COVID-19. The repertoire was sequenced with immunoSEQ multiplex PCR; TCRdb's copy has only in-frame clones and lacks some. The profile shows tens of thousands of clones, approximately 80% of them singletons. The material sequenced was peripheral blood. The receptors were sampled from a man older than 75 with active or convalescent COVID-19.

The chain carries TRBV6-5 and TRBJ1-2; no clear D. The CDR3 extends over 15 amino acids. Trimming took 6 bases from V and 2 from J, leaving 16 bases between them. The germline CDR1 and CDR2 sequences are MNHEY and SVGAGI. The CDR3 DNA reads TGTGCCAGCAGGCTTCTTCCGGAGTTCAACTATGGCTACACCTTC. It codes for CASRLLPEFNYGYTF.

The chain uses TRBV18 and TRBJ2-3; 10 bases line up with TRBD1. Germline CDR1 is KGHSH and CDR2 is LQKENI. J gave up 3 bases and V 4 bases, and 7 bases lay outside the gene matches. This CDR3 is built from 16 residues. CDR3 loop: CASSLLPGQGTDTQYF. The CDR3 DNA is TGTGCCAGCTCACTATTACCGGGACAGGGGACAGATACGCAGTATTTT.

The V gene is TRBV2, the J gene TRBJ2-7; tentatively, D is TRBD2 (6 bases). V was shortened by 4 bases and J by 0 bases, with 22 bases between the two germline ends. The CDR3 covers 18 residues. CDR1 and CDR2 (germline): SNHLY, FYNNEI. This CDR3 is CASSGGILFDLGSYEQYF. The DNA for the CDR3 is TGTGCCAGCAGTGGCGGGATTCTTTTCGATCTCGGCTCCTACGAGCAGTACTTC.

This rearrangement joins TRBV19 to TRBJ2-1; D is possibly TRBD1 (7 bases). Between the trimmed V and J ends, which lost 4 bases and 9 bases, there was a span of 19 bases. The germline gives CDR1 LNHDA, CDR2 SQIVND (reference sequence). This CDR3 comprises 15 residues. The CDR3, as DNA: TGTGCCAGTAGTAGCGGGACAGTGGTTTTTGGTGAGCAGTTCTTC. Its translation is CASSSGTVVFGEQFF. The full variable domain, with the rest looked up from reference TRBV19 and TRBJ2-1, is DGGITQSPKYLFRKEGQNVTLSCEQNLNHDAMYWYRQDPGQGLRLIYYSQIVNDFQKGDIAEGYSVSREKKESFPLTVTSAQKNPTAFYLCASSSGTVVFGEQFFGPGTRLTVL.

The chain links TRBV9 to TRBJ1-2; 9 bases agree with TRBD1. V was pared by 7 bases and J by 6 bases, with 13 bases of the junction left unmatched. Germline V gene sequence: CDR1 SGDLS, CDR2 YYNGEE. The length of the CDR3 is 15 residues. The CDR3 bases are TGTGCCAGCGGGTCGGGACAGGGCCTCCTTCATGGCTACACCTTC. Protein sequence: CASGSGQGLLHGYTF.

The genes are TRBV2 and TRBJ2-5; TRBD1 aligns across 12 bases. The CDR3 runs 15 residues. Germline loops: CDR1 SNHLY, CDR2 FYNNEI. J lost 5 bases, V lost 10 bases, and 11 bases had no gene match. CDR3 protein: CATRPGTGGAETQYF. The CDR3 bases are TGTGCCACTCGTCCCGGGACAGGGGGCGCGGAGACCCAGTACTTC.

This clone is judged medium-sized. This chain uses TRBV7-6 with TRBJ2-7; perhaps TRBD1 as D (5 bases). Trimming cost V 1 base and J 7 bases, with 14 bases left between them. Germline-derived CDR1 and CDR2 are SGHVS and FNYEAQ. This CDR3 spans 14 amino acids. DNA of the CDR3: TGTGCCAGCAGCTTAGGGGGCGGTGCTAGGGAGCAGTACTTC. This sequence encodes CASSLGGGAREQYF.

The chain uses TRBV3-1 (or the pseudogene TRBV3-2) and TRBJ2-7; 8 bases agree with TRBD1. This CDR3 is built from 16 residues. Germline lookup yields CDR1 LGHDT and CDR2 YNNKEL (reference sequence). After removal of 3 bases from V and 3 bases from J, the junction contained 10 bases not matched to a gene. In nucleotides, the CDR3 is TGTGCCAGCAGCCACCCCCCGGGACAGGCTAACTACGAGCAGTACTTC. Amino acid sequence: CASSHPPGQANYEQYF.

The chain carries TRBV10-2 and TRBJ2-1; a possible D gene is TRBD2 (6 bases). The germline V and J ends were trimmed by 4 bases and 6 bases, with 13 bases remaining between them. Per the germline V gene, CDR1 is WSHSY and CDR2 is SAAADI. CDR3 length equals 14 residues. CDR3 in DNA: TGCGCCAGCAGTGGGTTACTAGCTGGCAATGAGCAGTTCTTC. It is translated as CASSGLLAGNEQFF.

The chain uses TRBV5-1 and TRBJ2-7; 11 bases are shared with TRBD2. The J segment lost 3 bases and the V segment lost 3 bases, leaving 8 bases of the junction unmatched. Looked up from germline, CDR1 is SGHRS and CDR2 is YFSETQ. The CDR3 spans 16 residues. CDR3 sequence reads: CASSSQGLAGGYEQYF. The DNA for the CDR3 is TGCGCCAGCAGCTCCCAAGGACTAGCGGGCGGCTACGAGCAGTACTTC.

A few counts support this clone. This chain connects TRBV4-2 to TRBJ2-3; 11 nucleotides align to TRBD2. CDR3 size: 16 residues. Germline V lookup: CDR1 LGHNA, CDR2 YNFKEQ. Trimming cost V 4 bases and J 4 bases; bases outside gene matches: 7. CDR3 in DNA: TGTGCCAGCAGCCCTAGTCTAGCGGGAGGACCAGATACGCAGTATTTT. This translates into CASSPSLAGGPDTQYF.

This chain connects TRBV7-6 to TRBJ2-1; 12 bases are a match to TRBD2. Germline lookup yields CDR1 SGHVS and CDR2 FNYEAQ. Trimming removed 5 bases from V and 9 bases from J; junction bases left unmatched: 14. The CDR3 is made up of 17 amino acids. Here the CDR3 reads CASSLRETSGRKFEQFF. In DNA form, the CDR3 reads TGTGCCAGCAGCCTCAGGGAGACTAGCGGGAGAAAATTTGAGCAGTTCTTC.

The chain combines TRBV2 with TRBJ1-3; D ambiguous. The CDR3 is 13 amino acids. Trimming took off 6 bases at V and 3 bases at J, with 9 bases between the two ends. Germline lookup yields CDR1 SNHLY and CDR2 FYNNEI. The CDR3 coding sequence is TGTGCCAGCAGGCTCGAACTTGGAAACACCATATATTTT. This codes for CASRLELGNTIYF.

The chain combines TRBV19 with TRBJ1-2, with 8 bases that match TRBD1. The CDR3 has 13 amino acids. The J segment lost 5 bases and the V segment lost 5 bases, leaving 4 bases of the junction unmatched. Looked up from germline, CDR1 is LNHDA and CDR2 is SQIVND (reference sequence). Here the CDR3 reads CASSQTGDYGYTF. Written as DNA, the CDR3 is TGTGCCAGTAGTCAGACAGGGGATTATGGCTACACCTTC.

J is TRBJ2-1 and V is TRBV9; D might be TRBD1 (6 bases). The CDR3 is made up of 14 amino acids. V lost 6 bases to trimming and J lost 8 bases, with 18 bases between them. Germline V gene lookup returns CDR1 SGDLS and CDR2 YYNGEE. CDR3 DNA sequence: TGTGCCAGCACCCCCTTGTTGGGGACACATGAGCAGTTCTTC. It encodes CASTPLLGTHEQFF.

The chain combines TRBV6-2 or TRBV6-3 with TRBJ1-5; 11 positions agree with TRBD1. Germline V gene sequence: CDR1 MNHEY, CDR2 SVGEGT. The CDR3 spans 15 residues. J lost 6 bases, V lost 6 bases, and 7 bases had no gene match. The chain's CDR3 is CASSPGGTGGQPQHF. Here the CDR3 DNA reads TGTGCCAGCAGCCCCGGGGGGACAGGGGGTCAGCCCCAGCATTTT.

This CDR3 reads CASSKDRGRGNTIYF. CDR3 DNA sequence: TGTGCCAGCAGCAAAGACAGGGGGCGAGGAAACACCATATATTTT. The rearrangement joins TRBV7-2 to TRBJ1-3, with 10 bases identical to TRBD1. Germline loops: CDR1 SGHTA, CDR2 FQGNSA. The CDR3 has 15 residues. Unmatched junction bases numbered 5, after V lost 5 bases and J lost 4 bases.

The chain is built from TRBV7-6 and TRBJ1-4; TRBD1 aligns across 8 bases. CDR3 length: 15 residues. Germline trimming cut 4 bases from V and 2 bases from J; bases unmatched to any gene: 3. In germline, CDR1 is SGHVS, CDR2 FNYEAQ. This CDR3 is CASSSRQGTNEKLFF. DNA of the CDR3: TGTGCCAGCAGCTCTCGACAGGGGACTAATGAAAAACTGTTTTTT.

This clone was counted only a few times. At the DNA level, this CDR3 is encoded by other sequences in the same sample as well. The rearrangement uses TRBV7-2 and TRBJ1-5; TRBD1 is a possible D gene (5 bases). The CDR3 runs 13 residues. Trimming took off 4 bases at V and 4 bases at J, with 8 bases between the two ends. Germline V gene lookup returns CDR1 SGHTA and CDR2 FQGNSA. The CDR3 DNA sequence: TGTGCCAGCAGCTCTGACAGTAATCAGCCCCAGCATTTT. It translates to CASSSDSNQPQHF.

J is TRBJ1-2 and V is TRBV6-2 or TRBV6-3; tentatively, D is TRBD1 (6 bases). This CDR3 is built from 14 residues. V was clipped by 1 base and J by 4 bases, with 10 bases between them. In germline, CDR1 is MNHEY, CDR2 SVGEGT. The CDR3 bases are TGTGCCAGCAGTTACTACAGGGCCGGCTATGGCTACACCTTC. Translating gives CASSYYRAGYGYTF.

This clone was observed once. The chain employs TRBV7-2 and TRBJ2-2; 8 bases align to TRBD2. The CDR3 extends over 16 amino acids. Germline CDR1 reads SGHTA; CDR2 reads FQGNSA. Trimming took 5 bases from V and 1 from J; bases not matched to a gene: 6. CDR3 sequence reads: CASSREAGVNTGELFF. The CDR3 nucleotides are TGTGCCAGCAGCCGGGAAGCGGGGGTGAACACCGGGGAGCTGTTTTTT. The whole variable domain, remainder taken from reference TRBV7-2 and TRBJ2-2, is GAGVSQSPSNKVTEKGKDVELRCDPISGHTALYWYRQSLGQGLEFLIYFQGNSAPDKSGLPSDRFSAERTGGSVSTLTIQRTQQEDSAVYLCASSREAGVNTGELFFGEGSRLTVL.

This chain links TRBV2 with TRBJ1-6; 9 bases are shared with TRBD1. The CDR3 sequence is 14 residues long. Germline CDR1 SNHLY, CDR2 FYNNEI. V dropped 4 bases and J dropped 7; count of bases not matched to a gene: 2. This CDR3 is CASSGGTGNSPLHF. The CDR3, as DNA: TGTGCCAGCAGTGGTGGGACAGGGAATTCACCCCTCCACTTT.

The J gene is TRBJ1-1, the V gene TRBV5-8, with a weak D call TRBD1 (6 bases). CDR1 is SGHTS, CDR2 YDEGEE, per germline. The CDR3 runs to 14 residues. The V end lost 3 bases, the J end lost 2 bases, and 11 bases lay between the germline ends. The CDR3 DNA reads TGTGCCAGCAGCTCCGGGACATATAACACTGAAGCTTTCTTT. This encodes CASSSGTYNTEAFF.

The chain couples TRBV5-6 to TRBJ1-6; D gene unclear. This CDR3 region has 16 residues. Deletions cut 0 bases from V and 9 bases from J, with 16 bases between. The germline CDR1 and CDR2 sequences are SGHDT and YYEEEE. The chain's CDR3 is CASSLVGGRRGSPLHF. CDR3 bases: TGTGCCAGCAGCTTGGTTGGAGGCAGGCGGGGTTCACCCCTCCACTTT.